Here is one TCR beta chain with its context. What it binds is unknown. Germline loops: CDR1 ENHRY, CDR2 SYGVKD. V shed 4 bases and J 4 bases; nucleotides not matched to a gene: 8. The CDR3 runs to 15 residues. The source of the sample is a study of cytomegalovirus exposure and HLA in healthy donors. Looking at the study overall: Among the approximately 400 genotyped donors, around 85% were placed in the Caucasian-associated ancestry cluster. Study-level findings and limits: Whilst most TCR sequences proved rare, a subset of public TCRs occurred across many donors.

The PCR used 60 Vbeta and 13 Jbeta primers. The assay was immunoSEQ multiplex PCR, and TCRdb's table has in-frame clones only and misses some. The data contain about 130,000 clones, 70% to 90% of them singletons. Every donor was a healthy person donating bone marrow. Sequencing was carried out using PBMCs. The chain joins TRBV10-3 to TRBJ1-2; TRBD1 matches 8 bases. This clonotype was sampled from a boy between 10 and 17 years old in good health and CMV-seronegative. The CDR3 DNA follows: TGTGCCATCAGTGGGACGACAGGGGTACCCTATGGCTACACCTTC. Translation: CAISGTTGVPYGYTF.